The TCR beta chain under discussion was sequenced for a study of monozygotic twins with inflammatory bowel disease. Germline V gene data show CDR1 as GTSNPN and CDR2 as SVGIG (reference sequence). The CDR3 runs to 14 residues. Study outcomes and limitations: Patient-to-patient differences in immunosuppressive treatment may have added variability to the repertoires. IBD patients exhibited fewer clonotypes shared with other individuals than healthy twins, particularly with disease activity.

Notes on this clonotype: Antigen unknown.

Each TCR library consumed 3500 ng of total RNA. After re-calling the 5' RACE reads, TCRdb lists one entry per CDR3 protein, DNA absent. This table holds 400,000 or so distinct CDR3 sequences. Unsorted whole blood yielded the total RNA, with T cells left unselected. The sample taken for sequencing was blood. The TCR was taken from a human donor with ulcerative colitis or Crohn's disease, or a healthy co-twin of an affected twin (not recorded which). The chain links TRBV30 to TRBJ2-7; TCRdb indicates TRBD1, and absent DNA this call remains unverified. The CDR3 sequence: CAWSLDRHSYEQYF.